The 32 T cell receptor beta chains listed next were all sequenced from one sample in a study of identifying expanded T cells in peripheral blood. TCRdb's copy holds only in-frame clones and misses some; the assay was immunoSEQ multiplex PCR. The sample gives 58,000 or so clones, about four fifths of which show up once; under 20% is in the top ten. Sequenced sample: blood. The receptor set was obtained from a person aged 18 to 70 in good health.

J is TRBJ1-2 and V is TRBV5-1, with a tentative D call TRBD1 (5 bases). Germline assignment: CDR1 SGHRS and CDR2 YFSETQ. The length of the CDR3 is 14 residues. The ends were cut back, 4 bases at V and 0 bases at J, with 10 bases in the middle. CDR3 sequence (DNA): TGCGCCAGCAGCAGGGGAGACTCTAACTATGGCTACACCTTC. Translating gives CASSRGDSNYGYTF.

The chain combines TRBV18 with TRBJ2-5; D is unclear. V gave up 6 bases and J gave up 5 bases, with 16 bases separating them. The CDR3 runs to 14 residues. Germline CDR1 reads KGHSH; CDR2 reads LQKENI. DNA for the CDR3: TGTGCCAGCTCTAGGCCCCCCCTGAGGGAGACCCAGTACTTC. It codes for CASSRPPLRETQYF.

This chain uses TRBV18 with TRBJ1-1; D gene uncertain. V gave up 3 bases and J gave up 3 bases, with 5 bases separating them. The CDR3 runs 12 residues. CDR1 KGHSH and CDR2 LQKENI come from the germline V gene. The CDR3 nucleotides read TGTGCCAGCTCACCGAAAGACACTGAAGCTTTCTTT. This gives the protein CASSPKDTEAFF.

This CDR3 reads CASSLEQFPGELFF. DNA for the CDR3: TGCGCCAGCAGCTTGGAGCAGTTTCCCGGGGAGCTGTTTTTT. The chain links TRBV5-1 to TRBJ2-2; unclear D gene. Germline-derived CDR1 and CDR2 are SGHRS and YFSETQ. The CDR3 runs 14 residues. V was trimmed by 0 bases and J by 6 bases, leaving 9 bases between them.

V is TRBV27 and J is TRBJ2-4; 10 nucleotides match TRBD2. CDR1 MNHEY and CDR2 SMNVEV come from the germline V gene (reference sequence). Trimming at V came to 2 bases and at J to 1 base, leaving 2 bases not matched to a gene. The CDR3 is made up of 16 amino acids. This CDR3 reads CASSLTSGVAKNIQYF. The CDR3 nucleotides read TGTGCCAGCAGTTTAACTAGCGGGGTGGCCAAAAACATTCAGTACTTC.

J is TRBJ1-1 and V is TRBV6-5, with 8 bases aligning to TRBD1. This CDR3 is 16 amino acids long. Unmatched junction bases numbered 11, after V lost 4 bases and J lost 4 bases. Germline V gene sequence: CDR1 MNHEY, CDR2 SVGAGI. This CDR3 is CASSFGQGNVGTEAFF. In DNA, the CDR3 is TGTGCCAGCAGTTTCGGACAGGGCAATGTTGGCACTGAAGCTTTCTTT.

V usage is TRBV2 and J usage is TRBJ2-7, with TRBD1 matching 9 bases. Germline lookup yields CDR1 SNHLY and CDR2 FYNNEI. The CDR3 sequence is 16 residues long. Losses at the gene ends were 5 bases for V and 7 bases for J; bases not matched to a gene: 15. CDR3 sequence reads: CASSLSSGQGLGEQYF. CDR3 nucleotide sequence: TGTGCCAGCAGTCTTTCTTCGGGACAGGGCTTGGGAGAGCAGTACTTC.

The rearrangement uses TRBV5-1 and TRBJ2-3, with 12 bases identical to TRBD2. The CDR3 runs 18 residues. The V gene's germline CDR1 is SGHRS and CDR2 YFSETQ. V gave up 0 bases and J gave up 3 bases; unmatched junction bases: 8. The DNA of the CDR3 is TGCGCCAGCAGCTTGGGGCTAGCGGGGGGGCCGAAGACAGATACGCAGTATTTT. Encoded protein: CASSLGLAGGPKTDTQYF.

This chain connects TRBV7-9 to TRBJ2-7; 10 bases map to TRBD2. The CDR3 is 15 residues long. The germline gives CDR1 SEHNR, CDR2 FQNEAQ (reference sequence). The J segment lost 4 bases and the V segment lost 5 bases, leaving 8 bases of the junction unmatched. Here the CDR3 reads CASSASGRALYEQYF. In DNA form, the CDR3 reads TGTGCCAGCAGCGCCAGCGGGAGGGCCTTGTACGAGCAGTACTTC.

The chain is built from TRBV19 and TRBJ2-2; no reliable D call. There are 13 residues in the CDR3. Trimming removed 7 bases at V and 2 bases at J, with 8 bases between. The germline CDR1 and CDR2 sequences are LNHDA and SQIVND (reference sequence). The chain's CDR3 is CASNTGNTGELFF. The CDR3 region has the DNA TGTGCCAGTAATACCGGAAACACCGGGGAGCTGTTTTTT.

This chain joins TRBV5-1 and TRBJ1-4; unclear D gene. The CDR3 spans 14 residues. The germline gives CDR1 SGHRS, CDR2 YFSETQ. V shed 4 bases and J shed 7 bases, with 14 bases lying between them. CDR3 sequence: CASSPSFQGEKLFF. The CDR3 DNA reads as TGCGCCAGCAGCCCCAGCTTTCAAGGTGAAAAACTGTTTTTT.

The J gene is TRBJ1-1, the V gene TRBV19, with no clear D. The CDR3 has 13 residues. V was cut by 3 bases and J by 8 bases, with 13 bases left in between. Germline CDR1 and CDR2: LNHDA and SQIVND (reference sequence). CDR3 nucleotides: TGTGCCAGTAGTATGGGAGAGGCGAGGGAAGCTTTCTTT. Translated: CASSMGEAREAFF.

The CDR3 reads CASSFGRGGTREQYF. Here the CDR3 DNA reads TGTGCCAGCAGCTTTGGGCGGGGGGGAACGCGCGAGCAGTACTTC. V and J are TRBV11-2 and TRBJ2-7; TRBD2 agrees at 9 bases. The germline gives CDR1 SGHAT, CDR2 FQNNGV. With 3 bases clipped from V and 6 bases from J, the junction kept 9 bases outside the gene matches. This CDR3 contains 15 residues.

The sample holds one count of this clone. The V call is TRBV27, the J call TRBJ2-1; 9 nucleotides align to TRBD2. This CDR3 comprises 17 residues. V dropped 9 bases and J dropped 6; count of bases not matched to a gene: 18. Per the germline V gene, CDR1 is MNHEY and CDR2 is SMNVEV (reference sequence). The CDR3 loop is CASGLRNRRGGFNEQFF. The CDR3 coding sequence is TGTGCCAGTGGGTTGAGAAATAGGCGGGGGGGCTTCAATGAGCAGTTCTTC.

This chain connects TRBV2 to TRBJ2-7; the D gene is possibly TRBD1 (5 bases). With 7 bases removed from V and 1 base from J, the gap between germline ends came to 14 bases. CDR1 is SNHLY, CDR2 FYNNEI, per germline. The CDR3 is made up of 14 amino acids. Written as DNA, the CDR3 is TGTGCCAGCAAGGCGACAGCCTTATCCTACGAGCAGTACGTC. Translating gives CASKATALSYEQYV.

The CDR3, as DNA: TGTGCCATCTCGGACAGGAACTATGGCTACACCTTC. It is translated as CAISDRNYGYTF. This rearrangement joins TRBV6-5 to TRBJ1-2; TRBD1 matches at 7 bases. Germline V CDR1 and CDR2: MNHEY, SVGAGI. This CDR3 region has 12 residues. V lost 10 bases, J lost 2 bases, and 4 bases stayed unmatched.

The V and J genes are TRBV4-2 and TRBJ2-7; D unclear. CDR3 length: 14 amino acids. Germline CDR1 reads LGHNA; CDR2 reads YNFKEQ. The ends were cut back, 5 bases at V and 6 bases at J, with 17 bases in the middle. CDR3 loop: CASSSERPQAEQYF. CDR3 bases: TGTGCCAGCAGCTCGGAGAGACCCCAAGCCGAGCAGTACTTC.

A single count supports this clone. CDR3 bases: TGTGCCAGCAGTTACACCAGGGGGCCGGCCGGGGAGCTGTTTTTT. Translating gives CASSYTRGPAGELFF. This chain connects TRBV6-5 to TRBJ2-2; 8 positions agree with TRBD1. Trimming at V came to 2 bases and at J to 6 bases, leaving 5 bases not matched to a gene. The germline CDR1 and CDR2 sequences are MNHEY and SVGAGI. The CDR3 length is 15 residues.

The chain carries TRBV19 and TRBJ1-1, with a possible D match to TRBD1 (5 bases). The CDR3 loop spans 15 amino acids. The V and J ends lost 7 bases and 0 bases respectively, with 15 bases between them. Germline loops: CDR1 LNHDA, CDR2 SQIVND (reference sequence). In DNA form, the CDR3 reads TGTGCCAGTACCCCGACAGCCACTATGAACACTGAAGCTTTCTTT. Amino acid sequence: CASTPTATMNTEAFF.

The CDR3 DNA sequence: TGTGCCAGCAGCTTAACGCAGGGTCCTGAGCAGTACTTC. It codes for CASSLTQGPEQYF. The V and J genes are TRBV7-9 and TRBJ2-7; tentatively, D is TRBD1 (5 bases). CDR1 is SEHNR and CDR2 is FQNEAQ in the germline V gene (reference sequence). CDR3 length equals 13 residues. Trimming took 2 bases from V and 7 from J, leaving 12 bases between them. Based on the CDR3 plus reference TRBV7-9 and TRBJ2-7, the full variable domain is DTGVSQNPRHKITKRGQNVTFRCDPISEHNRLYWYRQTLGQGPEFLTYFQNEAQLEKSRLLSDRFSAERPKGSFSTLEIQRTEQGDSAMYLCASSLTQGPEQYFGPGTRLTVT.

This clone appeared a single time. V gene TRBV11-3 combines with J gene TRBJ2-7; tentative D call: TRBD1 (5 bases). The length of the CDR3 is 15 residues. Per germline, CDR1 SGHNT and CDR2 YENEEA. V shed 4 bases and J shed 0 bases, with 13 bases lying between them. Here the CDR3 DNA reads TGTGCCAGCAGCTCTGTGGACACCTACTCCTACGAGCAGTACTTC. Translating it yields CASSSVDTYSYEQYF.

CDR3 coding DNA: TGCACCAGCAGTGCACAAAGTCGGGCCAACGTCCTGACTTTC. Translated, it gives CTSSAQSRANVLTF. The rearrangement uses TRBV1 and TRBJ2-6; the table's TRBD1 call for D was not verified on the DNA. TRBV1 represents a pseudogene. CDR3 length: 14 residues.

J is TRBJ1-6 and V is TRBV14; no clear D gene. The CDR3 sequence is 15 residues long. The V and J ends lost 1 base and 7 bases respectively, with 11 bases between them. Germline V gene data show CDR1 as SGHDN and CDR2 as FVKESK. For the CDR3, the DNA is TGTGCCAGCAGCCAAGGGGAGAGGAGGAATTCACCCCTCCACTTT. Protein product: CASSQGERRNSPLHF.

A few counts support this clone. The chain recombines TRBV11-1 with TRBJ2-7; D gene ambiguous. V dropped 6 bases and J dropped 5 bases, with 17 bases sitting between them. In germline, CDR1 is SGHAT, CDR2 FQDESV (reference sequence). The CDR3 is 14 amino acids. CDR3 sequence (DNA): TGTGCCAGCAGGCAAGGACCCTGGGAAAACGAGCAGTACGTC. Residues: CASRQGPWENEQYV.

This chain connects TRBV27 to TRBJ2-1; TRBD1 might be the D (5 bases). This CDR3 is built from 12 residues. Trimming cost V 3 bases and J 7 bases, with 7 bases left between them. Germline V gives CDR1 MNHEY, CDR2 SMNVEV (reference sequence). The CDR3 DNA follows: TGTGCCAGCAGTTTTAGGGGAAATGAGCAGTTCTTC. The encoded protein is CASSFRGNEQFF.

V is TRBV5-1 and J is TRBJ1-6; no reliable D call. V was pared by 4 bases and J by 10 bases, with 18 bases between. The CDR3 is 15 residues long. The germline gives CDR1 SGHRS, CDR2 YFSETQ. CDR3 sequence: CASSPLRASNSPLHF. DNA for the CDR3: TGCGCCAGCAGCCCTCTTAGGGCGTCGAACTCACCCCTCCACTTT. The entire variable domain, with the rest obtained from reference TRBV5-1 and TRBJ1-6, is as follows: KAGVTQTPRYLIKTRGQQVTLSCSPISGHRSVSWYQQTPGQGLQFLFEYFSETQRNKGNFPGRFSGRQFSNSRSEMNVSTLELGDSALYLCASSPLRASNSPLHFGNGTRLTVT.

The chain couples TRBV28 to TRBJ1-1; the D is unclear. V was shortened by 2 bases and J by 1 base, with 11 bases between the two germline ends. Germline values: CDR1 MDHEN, CDR2 SYDVKM. The CDR3 loop spans 15 amino acids. For the CDR3, the DNA is TGTGCCAGCAGTTTAGGAGGGAATGGGAACACTGAAGCTTTCTTT. Translated, it gives CASSLGGNGNTEAFF.

This clone was counted a few times. This chain links TRBV18 with TRBJ1-5; 11 bases line up with TRBD1. CDR3 length: 16 amino acids. V trimming: 6 bases; J trimming: 5 bases; junction bases outside the gene matches: 9. The V gene's germline CDR1 is KGHSH and CDR2 LQKENI. CDR3 sequence reads: CASSQLPGQGDQPQHF. The CDR3 nucleotides are TGTGCCAGCTCGCAATTGCCGGGACAGGGGGATCAGCCCCAGCATTTT.

The chain carries TRBV5-8 and TRBJ1-1; 7 positions agree with TRBD1. Germline CDR1 reads SGHTS; CDR2 reads YDEGEE. The CDR3 length is 15 residues. The J segment lost 2 bases and the V segment lost 3 bases, leaving 7 bases of the junction unmatched. The CDR3 bases are TGTGCCAGCAGCTGGGTACAGGGGCGTAACACTGAAGCTTTCTTT. Amino acid sequence: CASSWVQGRNTEAFF.

This clone was recorded many times. The chain couples TRBV19 to TRBJ1-6; weak D call: TRBD1 (5 bases). Looked up from germline, CDR1 is LNHDA and CDR2 is SQIVND (reference sequence). This CDR3 contains 14 residues. The V end was cut by 8 bases, the J end by 5 bases, with 13 bases between. The CDR3 coding sequence is TGTGCCAGTTCTACTGACAGAAATAATTCACCCCTCCACTTT. It translates to CASSTDRNNSPLHF.

The chain uses TRBV7-9 and TRBJ1-1, with TRBD1 as a possible D gene (6 bases). The CDR3 runs to 13 residues. CDR1 SEHNR and CDR2 FQNEAQ come from the germline V gene (reference sequence). The V gene lost 5 bases and the J gene lost 1 base, with 8 bases spanning the gap. CDR3 protein: CASSLTGNTEAFF. The CDR3 DNA reads as TGTGCCAGCAGCCTGACAGGGAACACTGAAGCTTTCTTT.

This clone has ten or more counts. V is TRBV5-4 and J is TRBJ2-7; D remains ambiguous. Germline CDR1 is SGHNT and CDR2 is YYREEE (reference sequence). There are 15 residues in the CDR3. Trimming took 2 bases from V and 2 from J, leaving 14 bases between them. The CDR3, as DNA: TGTGCCAGCAGCTTTTACCGGCCGCAGCCCTACGAGCAGTACGTC. Translated, it gives CASSFYRPQPYEQYV.